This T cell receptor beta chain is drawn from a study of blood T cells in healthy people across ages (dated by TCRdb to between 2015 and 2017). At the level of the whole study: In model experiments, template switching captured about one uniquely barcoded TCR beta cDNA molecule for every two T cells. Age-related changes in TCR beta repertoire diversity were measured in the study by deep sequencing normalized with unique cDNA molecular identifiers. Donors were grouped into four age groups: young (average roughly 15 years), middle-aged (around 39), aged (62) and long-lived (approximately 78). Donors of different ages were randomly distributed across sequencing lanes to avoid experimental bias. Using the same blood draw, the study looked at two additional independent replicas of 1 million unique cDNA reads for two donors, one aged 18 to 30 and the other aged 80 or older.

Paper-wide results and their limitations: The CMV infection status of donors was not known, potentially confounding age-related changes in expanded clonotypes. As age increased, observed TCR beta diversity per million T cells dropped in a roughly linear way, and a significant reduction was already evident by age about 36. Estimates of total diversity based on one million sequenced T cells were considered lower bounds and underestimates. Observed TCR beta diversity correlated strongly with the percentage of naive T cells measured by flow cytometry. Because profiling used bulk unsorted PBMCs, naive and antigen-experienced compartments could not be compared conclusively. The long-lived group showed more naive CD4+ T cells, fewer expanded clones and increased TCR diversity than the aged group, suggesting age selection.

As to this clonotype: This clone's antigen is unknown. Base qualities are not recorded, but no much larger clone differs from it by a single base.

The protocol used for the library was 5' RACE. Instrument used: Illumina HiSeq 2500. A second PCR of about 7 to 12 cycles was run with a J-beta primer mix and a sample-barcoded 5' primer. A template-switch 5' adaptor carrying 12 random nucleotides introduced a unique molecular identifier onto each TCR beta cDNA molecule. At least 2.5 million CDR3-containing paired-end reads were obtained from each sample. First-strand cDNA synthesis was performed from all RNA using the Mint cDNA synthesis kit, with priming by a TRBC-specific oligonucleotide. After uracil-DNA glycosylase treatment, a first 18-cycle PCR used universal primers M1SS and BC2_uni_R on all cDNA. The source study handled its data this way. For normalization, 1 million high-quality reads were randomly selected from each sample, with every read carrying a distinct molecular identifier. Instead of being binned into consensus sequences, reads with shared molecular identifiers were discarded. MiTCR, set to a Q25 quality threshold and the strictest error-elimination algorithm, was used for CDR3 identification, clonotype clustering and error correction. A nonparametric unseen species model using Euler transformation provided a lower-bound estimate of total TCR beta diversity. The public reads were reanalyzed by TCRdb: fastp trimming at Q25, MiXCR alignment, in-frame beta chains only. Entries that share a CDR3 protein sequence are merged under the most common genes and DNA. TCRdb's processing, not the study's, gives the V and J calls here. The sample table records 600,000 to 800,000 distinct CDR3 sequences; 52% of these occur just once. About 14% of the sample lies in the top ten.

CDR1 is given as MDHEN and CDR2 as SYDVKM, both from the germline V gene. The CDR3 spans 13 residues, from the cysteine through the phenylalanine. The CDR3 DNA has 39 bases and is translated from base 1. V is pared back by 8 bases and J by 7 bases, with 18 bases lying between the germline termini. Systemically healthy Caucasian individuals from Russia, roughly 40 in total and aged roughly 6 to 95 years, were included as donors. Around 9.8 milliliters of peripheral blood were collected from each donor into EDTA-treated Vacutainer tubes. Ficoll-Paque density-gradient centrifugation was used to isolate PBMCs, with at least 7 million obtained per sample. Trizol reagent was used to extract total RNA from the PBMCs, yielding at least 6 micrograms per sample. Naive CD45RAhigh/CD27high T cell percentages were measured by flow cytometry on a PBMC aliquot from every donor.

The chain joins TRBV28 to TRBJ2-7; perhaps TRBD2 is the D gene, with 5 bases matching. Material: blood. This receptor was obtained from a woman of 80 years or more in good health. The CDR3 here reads CASRAGGVGEQYF. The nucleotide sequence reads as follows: TGTGCCAGCCGAGCCGGAGGAGTGGGGGAGCAGTACTTC.